The 9 T cell receptor beta chains reported below all come from one sample, sequenced in a study of T cells in Graves' hyperthyroidism and ophthalmopathy. The CDR3 regions of TCR beta were amplified from RNA transcripts. Researchers ran a first-round RT-PCR on the TCR CDR3 using the HTBI primer set. TCRdb re-called the multiplex PCR reads through MiXCR, storing one row per CDR3 protein. In the table there are hundreds of thousands of distinct CDR3 sequences, 13% of which are singletons. Source material: blood. The receptors originated from a woman younger than 35 with Graves' hyperthyroidism.

This clonotype was seen repeatedly, ten times or more. The V and J genes are TRBV16 and TRBJ2-7; no definite D call. Trimming shortened V by 0 bases and J by 3 bases, and 9 bases separated the two germline ends. CDR3 length equals 14 residues. Germline V CDR1 and CDR2: KGHSY, FQNENV. In nucleotides, the CDR3 is TGTGCCAGCAGCCAATCCCGCCACCTCTACGAGCAGTACTTC. This sequence encodes CASSQSRHLYEQYF.

This clonotype was detected ten times or more. The genes are TRBV3-1 and TRBJ1-1, with no clear D. V gave up 4 bases and J gave up 4 bases, with 13 bases separating them. The CDR3 is 14 residues long. In germline, CDR1 is LGHDT, CDR2 YNNKEL (reference sequence). The CDR3 is CASSPGTPSTEAFF. DNA for the CDR3: TGTGCCAGCAGCCCTGGTACCCCGAGCACTGAAGCTTTCTTT.

This clonotype was detected only a few times. V is TRBV13 and J is TRBJ1-1; TRBD1 is a possible D gene (5 bases). The ends were cut back, 5 bases at V and 7 bases at J, with 20 bases in the middle. CDR3 length: 15 residues. The germline V gene has CDR1 PRHDT and CDR2 FYEKMQ (reference sequence). Here the CDR3 reads CASSKGRGFIIEAFF. The CDR3 region has the DNA TGTGCCAGCAGCAAGGGGAGGGGTTTCATCATTGAAGCTTTCTTT.

CDR3 residues: CASSQEQDSGTEAFF. The CDR3 bases are TGTGCCAGCAGCCAAGAACAGGACAGTGGAACTGAAGCTTTCTTT. The chain has TRBV3-1 and TRBJ1-1, with D tentatively TRBD1 (6 bases). The CDR3 has 15 amino acids. The germline V and J ends were trimmed by 0 bases and 5 bases, with 13 bases remaining between them. CDR1 LGHDT and CDR2 YNNKEL come from the germline V gene (reference sequence). Supplemented by reference TRBV3-1 and TRBJ1-1, the full variable domain reads DTAVSQTPKYLVTQMGNDKSIKCEQNLGHDTMYWYKQDSKKFLKIMFSYNNKELIINETVPNRFSPKSPDKAHLNLHINSLELGDSAVYFCASSQEQDSGTEAFFGQGTRLTVV.

This clonotype was recorded a few times. The V gene is TRBV20-1, the J gene TRBJ1-6; possibly TRBD1 for D (6 bases). V shed 2 bases and J shed 9 bases, with 14 bases lying between them. The CDR3 has 14 amino acids. Germline assignment: CDR1 DFQATT and CDR2 SNEGSKA (reference sequence). CDR3 sequence: CSARYSGDASPLHF. DNA for the CDR3: TGCAGTGCTAGATACTCAGGGGATGCTTCACCCCTCCACTTT.

The V gene is TRBV27, the J gene TRBJ2-1; 7 positions agree with TRBD2. Trimming took 3 bases from V and 10 from J; bases not matched to a gene: 15. Germline loops: CDR1 MNHEY, CDR2 SMNVEV (reference sequence). This CDR3 has 16 residues. CDR3 nucleotides: TGTGCCAGCAGTTTCTTCTCGGGGACTACCCGCTACGAGCAGTTCTTC. It specifies CASSFFSGTTRYEQFF.

This clonotype was picked up many times. The chain is built from TRBV28 and TRBJ2-2; D ambiguous. The V and J ends lost 2 bases and 2 bases respectively, with 6 bases between them. This CDR3 spans 14 amino acids. Germline CDR1 is MDHEN and CDR2 is SYDVKM. Here the CDR3 DNA reads TGTGCCAGCAGTTTAAGGGCTAACACCGGGGAGCTGTTTTTT. Its translation: CASSLRANTGELFF.

The J gene is TRBJ2-5, the V gene TRBV3-1, with TRBD1 as a possible D gene (5 bases). Trimming removed 6 bases from V and 5 bases from J, with 13 bases in between. The CDR3 runs 13 residues. Germline loops: CDR1 LGHDT, CDR2 YNNKEL (reference sequence). Written as DNA, the CDR3 is TGTGCCAGCAGTGAAGGGGTCCTTGAGACCCAGTACTTC. Its protein is CASSEGVLETQYF.

This chain links TRBV10-2 with TRBJ1-6; possible D gene TRBD1, 5 bases. Germline V gives CDR1 WSHSY, CDR2 SAAADI. This CDR3 has 15 residues. V shed 5 bases and J shed 3 bases, with 11 bases lying between them. In nucleotides, the CDR3 is TGCGCCAGCAGTTTTCAGGGCTACTATAATTCACCCCTCCACTTT. Translating it yields CASSFQGYYNSPLHF.